The subject of this entry is one T cell receptor (beta chain). The antigen is unknown. These data originate in a study of PD-1 blockade in mismatch repair-deficient tumors. Findings of the study overall: After pembrolizumab, tumor-resident clones rose rapidly, then generally contracted before radiologic responses.

Profiling relied on immunoSEQ multiplex PCR, and the TCRdb table lists in-frame clones only, not all of them. The sample holds more than 95,000 clones; around 83% are singletons and the top ten take around an eighth. The CDR3 length is 14 residues. Between the trimmed V and J ends, which lost 6 bases and 1 base, there was a span of 13 bases. Germline loops: CDR1 MNHEY, CDR2 SMNVEV (reference sequence). The sequencing used peripheral blood, collected 44 weeks after starting pembrolizumab. V and J are TRBV27 and TRBJ2-7; a weak D match, TRBD1 (5 bases). This clonotype originated in an adult with mismatch repair-deficient cancer. CDR3 nucleotide sequence: TGTGCCAGCAGGGTGGGGCTAGGTTCCTACGAGCAGTACTTC. Amino acid sequence: CASRVGLGSYEQYF.